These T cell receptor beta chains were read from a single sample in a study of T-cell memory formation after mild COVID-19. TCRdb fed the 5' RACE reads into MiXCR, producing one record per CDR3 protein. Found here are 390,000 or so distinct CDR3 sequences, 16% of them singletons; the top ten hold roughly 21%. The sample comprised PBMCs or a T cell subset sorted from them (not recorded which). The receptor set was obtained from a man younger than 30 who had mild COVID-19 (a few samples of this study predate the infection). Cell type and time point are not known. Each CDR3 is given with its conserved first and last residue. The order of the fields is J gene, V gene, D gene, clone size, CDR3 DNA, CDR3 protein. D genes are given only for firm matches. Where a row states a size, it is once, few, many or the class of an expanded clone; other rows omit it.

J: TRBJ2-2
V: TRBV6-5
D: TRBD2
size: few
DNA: TGTGCCAGCAGCCGTACTAGCGGGGGGTCTACCTCCACCGGGGAGCTGTTTTTT
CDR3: CASSRTSGGSTSTGELFF

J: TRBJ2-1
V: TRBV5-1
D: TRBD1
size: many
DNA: TGCGCCAGCAACCGAGGGGGCATGAATGAGCAGTTCTTC
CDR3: CASNRGGMNEQFF

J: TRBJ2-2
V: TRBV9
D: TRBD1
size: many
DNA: TGTGCCAGCAGCGTACGTACACAGGGGATCGGGGAGCTGTTTTTT
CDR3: CASSVRTQGIGELFF

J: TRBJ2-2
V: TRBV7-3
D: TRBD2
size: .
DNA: TGTGCCAGCAGCTTAATCGGGGGGGCCAACACCGGGGAGCTGTTTTTT
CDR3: CASSLIGGANTGELFF

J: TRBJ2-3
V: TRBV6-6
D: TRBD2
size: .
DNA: TGTGCCAGCAGTTACTCGATCAGCGGGGGGGCTTCGCAGTATTTT
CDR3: CASSYSISGGASQYF

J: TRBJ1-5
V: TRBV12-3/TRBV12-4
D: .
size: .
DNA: TGTGCCAGCAGTTCCACAGGGTCCGCTCAAAATCAGCCCCAGCATTTT
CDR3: CASSSTGSAQNQPQHF

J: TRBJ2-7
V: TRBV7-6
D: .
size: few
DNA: TGTGCCAGCAGCTTAGATACTCTTTGGGACGAGCAGTACTTC
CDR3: CASSLDTLWDEQYF

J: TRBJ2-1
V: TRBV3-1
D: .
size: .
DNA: TGTGCAAGCAGCCAAGAGAAGCGCCTAATATCGTACAATGAGCAGTTCTTC
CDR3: CASSQEKRLISYNEQFF

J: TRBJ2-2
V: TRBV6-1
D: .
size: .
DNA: TGTGCCAGCAGCCCGGGACAAATTGGGACCGGGGAGCTGTTTTTT
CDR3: CASSPGQIGTGELFF

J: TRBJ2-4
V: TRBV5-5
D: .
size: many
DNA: TGTGCCAGCAGCTTCCAGGGCGCCAAAAACATTCAGTACTTC
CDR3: CASSFQGAKNIQYF

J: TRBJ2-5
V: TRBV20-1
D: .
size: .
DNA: TGCAGTGCGGTTAAAGAGACCCAGTACTTC
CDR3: CSAVKETQYF

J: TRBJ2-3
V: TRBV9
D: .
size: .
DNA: TGTGCCAGCAGCGTCTCAGGAAGCACAGATACGCAGTATTTT
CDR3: CASSVSGSTDTQYF

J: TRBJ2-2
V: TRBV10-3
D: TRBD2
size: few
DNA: TGTGCCATCAGTCAGACTAGCGGTCCTTCTTATACCGGGGAGCTGTTTTTT
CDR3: CAISQTSGPSYTGELFF

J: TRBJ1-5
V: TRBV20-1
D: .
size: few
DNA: TGCAGTGCTAGGGAACTCCCGACAGATCAGCCCCAGCATTTT
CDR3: CSARELPTDQPQHF

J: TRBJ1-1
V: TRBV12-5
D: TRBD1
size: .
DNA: TGTGCTAGTGGTTTCGGGCAGGACAGGGGCACTGAAGCTTTCTTT
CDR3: CASGFGQDRGTEAFF

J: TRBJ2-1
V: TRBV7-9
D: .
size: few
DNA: TGTGCCAGCAGCTTAAACGTGGGTAATGAGCAGTTCTTC
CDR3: CASSLNVGNEQFF

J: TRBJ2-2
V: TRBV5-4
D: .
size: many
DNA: TGTGCCAGCAGCGTACCAGCCGGGGAGCTGTTTTTT
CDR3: CASSVPAGELFF

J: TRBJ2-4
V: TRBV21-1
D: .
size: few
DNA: TGTGCCAGCCCCAACCGGGACAGCCTAGCCAAAAACATTCAGTACTTC
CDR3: CASPNRDSLAKNIQYF

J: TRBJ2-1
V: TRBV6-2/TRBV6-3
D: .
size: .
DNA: TGTGCCAGCAGGGGACACCAAATGGATGAGCAGTTCTTC
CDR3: CASRGHQMDEQFF

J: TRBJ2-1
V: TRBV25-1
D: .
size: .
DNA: TGTGCCAGCAGTGAATCCATGGGGTACTCCTACAATGAGCAGTTCTTC
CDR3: CASSESMGYSYNEQFF

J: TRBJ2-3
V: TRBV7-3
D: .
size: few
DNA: TGTGCCAGCAGCTCGGTAGGACTTTCAGATACGCAGTATTTT
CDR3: CASSSVGLSDTQYF

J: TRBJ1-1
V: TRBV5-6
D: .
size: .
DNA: TGTGCCAGCAGCCCCCGGGGAGGAGAAGCTTTCTTT
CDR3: CASSPRGGEAFF

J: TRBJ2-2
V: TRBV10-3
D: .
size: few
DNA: TGTGCCATCAGGAGTGCTTCGGGCACCGGGGAGCTGTTTTTT
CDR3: CAIRSASGTGELFF

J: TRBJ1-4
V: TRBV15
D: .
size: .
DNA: TGTGCCACCAGCAGAGTCCGGGGGGAAAAACTGTTTTTT
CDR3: CATSRVRGEKLFF

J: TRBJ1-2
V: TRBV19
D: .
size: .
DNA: TGTGCCAGTATCCGAGGCGGGGGATTGAGCTATGGCTACACCTTC
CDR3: CASIRGGGLSYGYTF

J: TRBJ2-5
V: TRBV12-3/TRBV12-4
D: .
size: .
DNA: TGTGCCAGCAGCCCCTCCGGGGCGCGAGAGACCCAGTACTTC
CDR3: CASSPSGARETQYF

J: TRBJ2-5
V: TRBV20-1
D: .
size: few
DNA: TGCAGTGCCCCGACTAGTTCTTTGGAGACCCAGTACTTC
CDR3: CSAPTSSLETQYF

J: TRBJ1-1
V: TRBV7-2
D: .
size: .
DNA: TGTGCCAGCCAAGGTCGGGACGACACTGAAGCTTTCTTT
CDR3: CASQGRDDTEAFF

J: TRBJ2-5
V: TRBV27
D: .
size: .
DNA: TGTGCCAGCAGGCGGGACAGTCGAAAACAAGAGACCCAGTACTTC
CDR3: CASRRDSRKQETQYF

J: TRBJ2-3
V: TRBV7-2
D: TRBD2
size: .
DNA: TGTGCCAGCAGCCGACTAGCGGGGGGGCCGGGAGATACGCAGTATTTT
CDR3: CASSRLAGGPGDTQYF

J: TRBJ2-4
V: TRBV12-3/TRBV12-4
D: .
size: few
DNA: TGTGCCAGCGGTTCCACCCCGAACGGAAACATTCAGTACTTC
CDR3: CASGSTPNGNIQYF

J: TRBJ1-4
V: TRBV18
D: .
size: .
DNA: TGTGCCAGCTCATTGTCAGGACAGCTTGAAAAACTGTTTTTT
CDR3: CASSLSGQLEKLFF

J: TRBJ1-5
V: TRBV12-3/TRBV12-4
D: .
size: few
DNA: TGTGCCAGCAGTTTCGAGGGTTACAATCAGCCCCAGCATTTT
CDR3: CASSFEGYNQPQHF

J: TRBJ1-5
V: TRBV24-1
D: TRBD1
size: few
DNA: TGTGCCACCGGCTGGCAGGGGGATCAGCCCCAGCATTTT
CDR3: CATGWQGDQPQHF

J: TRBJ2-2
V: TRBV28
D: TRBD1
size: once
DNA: TGTGCCAGCAGTTTCCCCTACTTTAGGACAGGGGGCACCGGGGAGCTGTTTTTT
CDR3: CASSFPYFRTGGTGELFF

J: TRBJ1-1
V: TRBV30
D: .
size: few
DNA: TGTGCCTGGAGTGTACGCTCGGGGCAAGGGAACACTGAAGCTTTCTTT
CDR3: CAWSVRSGQGNTEAFF

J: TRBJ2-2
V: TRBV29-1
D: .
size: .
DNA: TGCAGCGTTGAGGTAGTGCCGAACACCGGGGAGCTGTTTTTT
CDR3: CSVEVVPNTGELFF

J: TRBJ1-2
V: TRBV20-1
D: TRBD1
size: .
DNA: TGCAGTGCTAGAGATACCTGGACAGGGGGGCCGAGGAACTATGGCTACACCTTC
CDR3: CSARDTWTGGPRNYGYTF

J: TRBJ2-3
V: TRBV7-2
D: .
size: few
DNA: TGTGCCAGCAGCGCGATTGGTTTTAGGGGCACAGATACGCAGTATTTT
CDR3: CASSAIGFRGTDTQYF

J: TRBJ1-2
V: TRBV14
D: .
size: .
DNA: TGTGCCAGCAGCCAAGTAAGGGAACCCGGCTTTGGCTACACCTTC
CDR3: CASSQVREPGFGYTF

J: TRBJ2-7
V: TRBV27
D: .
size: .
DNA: TGTGCCAGCAGTATGGGGAGCTCCTACGAGCAGTACTTC
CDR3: CASSMGSSYEQYF

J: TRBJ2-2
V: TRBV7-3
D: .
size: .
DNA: TGTGCCACGGGGGTATCAGGGACCGGGGAGCTGTTTTTT
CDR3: CATGVSGTGELFF

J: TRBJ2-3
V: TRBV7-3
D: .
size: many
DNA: TGTGCCAGCAGCTTAAAGGTCCAGCCAGATACGCAGTATTTT
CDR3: CASSLKVQPDTQYF

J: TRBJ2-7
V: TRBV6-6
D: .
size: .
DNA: TGTGCCAGCAGTCCCGGGCCTTACAGCTACGAGCAGTACTTC
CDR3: CASSPGPYSYEQYF

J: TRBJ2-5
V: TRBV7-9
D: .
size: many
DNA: TGTGCCAGCAGCTTGAATGGCGGTTACAGGGAGACCCAGTACTTC
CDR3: CASSLNGGYRETQYF

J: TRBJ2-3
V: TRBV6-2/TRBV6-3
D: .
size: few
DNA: TGTGCCAGCAGCTTCGGACTTTCAGCTAGCACAGATACGCAGTATTTT
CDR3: CASSFGLSASTDTQYF

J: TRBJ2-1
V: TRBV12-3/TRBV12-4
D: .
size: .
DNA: TGTGCCAGCACCGGAGTGGTGAGGAATGAGCAGTTCTTC
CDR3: CASTGVVRNEQFF